The present TCR beta chain was sequenced within a study of cytomegalovirus exposure and HLA in healthy donors. Assay used: immunoSEQ multiplex PCR; TCRdb lists only in-frame clones, some missing. The sample lists around 300,000 clones; 88% were seen once. This clone was counted once. Germline CDR1 and CDR2: SGHDT and YYEEEE. J gave up 4 bases and V 4 bases, and 4 bases lay outside the gene matches. There are 16 residues in the CDR3. This sequence joins TRBV5-6 and TRBJ2-1; 14 bases agree with TRBD2. The specimen was PBMCs. The clonotype originates from a man aged 25 to 40 in good health and CMV-seronegative. The chain's CDR3 is CASSPGLAGAYNEQFF. Written as DNA, the CDR3 is TGTGCCAGCAGCCCGGGACTAGCGGGAGCTTACAATGAGCAGTTCTTC.